Listed here is a single T cell receptor (beta chain). The source of the sample is a study of T cells after yellow fever vaccination. This CDR3 spans 12 amino acids. Trimming took 5 bases from V and 6 from J, leaving 8 bases between them. Germline V gives CDR1 SGDLS, CDR2 YYNGEE. TCR cDNA, made by 5'RACE template switching, carried an added universal primer site and UMIs. In TCRdb, the 5' RACE reads were re-called with MiXCR into one record per CDR3 protein. Found here are around 300,000 distinct CDR3 sequences, roughly 4.3% of them singletons; the top ten hold around 23%. This specimen was PBMCs, taken 5 days after the yellow fever booster vaccination. The source is a man younger than 35 who received the YFV17D yellow fever vaccine. This chain connects TRBV9 to TRBJ1-4; D is unclear. CDR3 coding DNA: TGTGCCAGCAGGGGAGAGGATGAAAAACTGTTTTTT. Its translation: CASRGEDEKLFF.